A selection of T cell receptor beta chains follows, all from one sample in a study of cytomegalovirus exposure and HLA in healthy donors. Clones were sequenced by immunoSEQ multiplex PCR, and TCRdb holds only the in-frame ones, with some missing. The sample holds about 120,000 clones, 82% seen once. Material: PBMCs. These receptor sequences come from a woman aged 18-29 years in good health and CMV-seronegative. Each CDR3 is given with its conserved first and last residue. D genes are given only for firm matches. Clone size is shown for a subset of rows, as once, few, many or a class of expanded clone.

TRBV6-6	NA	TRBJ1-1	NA	CASSIRSFMNTEAFF	TGTGCCAGCAGTATAAGGAGCTTTATGAACACTGAAGCTTTCTTT
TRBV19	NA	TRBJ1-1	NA	CASRDTMNTEAFF	TGTGCCAGCAGGGACACCATGAACACTGAAGCTTTCTTT
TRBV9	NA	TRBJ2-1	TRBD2	CASSVTGTSGSEQFF	TGTGCCAGCAGCGTTACCGGGACTAGCGGGAGTGAGCAGTTCTTC
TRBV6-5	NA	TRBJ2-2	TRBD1	CASLGTANTGELFF	TGTGCCAGCCTCGGGACAGCGAACACCGGGGAGCTGTTTTTT
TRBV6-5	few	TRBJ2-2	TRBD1	CASSPWTGNTGELFF	TGTGCCAGCAGTCCTTGGACAGGGAACACCGGGGAGCTGTTTTTT
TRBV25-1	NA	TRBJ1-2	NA	CASSVNYGYTF	TGTGCCAGCAGTGTAAACTATGGCTACACCTTC
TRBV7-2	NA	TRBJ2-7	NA	CASSLGQPYLFYEQYF	TGTGCCAGCAGCTTAGGACAGCCTTACCTCTTTTACGAGCAGTACTTC
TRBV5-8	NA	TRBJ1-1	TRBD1	CASSLGWGGTGGTEAFF	TGTGCCAGCAGCTTGGGGTGGGGTGGGACAGGGGGCACTGAAGCTTTCTTT
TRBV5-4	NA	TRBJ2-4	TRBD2	CASSSGGLAKNIQYF	TGTGCCAGCAGCTCGGGAGGGCTAGCCAAAAACATTCAGTACTTC
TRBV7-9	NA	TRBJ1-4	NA	CASSLLTGINEKLFF	TGTGCCAGCAGCTTACTTACAGGGATTAATGAAAAACTGTTTTTT
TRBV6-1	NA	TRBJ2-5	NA	CASSEGLEMETQYF	TGTGCCAGCAGTGAAGGACTAGAGATGGAGACCCAGTACTTC
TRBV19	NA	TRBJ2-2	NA	CASIGGAGELFF	TGTGCCAGTATAGGGGGGGCCGGGGAGCTGTTTTTT
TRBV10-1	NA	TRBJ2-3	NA	CASSETHGDTQYF	TGCGCCAGCAGTGAAACGCACGGGGATACGCAGTATTTT
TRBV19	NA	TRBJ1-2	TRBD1	CASSETGDYGYTF	TGTGCCAGTAGTGAAACAGGGGACTATGGCTACACCTTC
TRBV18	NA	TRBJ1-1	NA	CASSPPYQVQGNTEAFF	TGTGCCAGCTCACCACCGTATCAGGTACAGGGGAACACTGAAGCTTTCTTT
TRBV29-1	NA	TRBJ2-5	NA	CSVERDIQETQYF	TGCAGCGTTGAACGGGACATACAAGAGACCCAGTACTTC
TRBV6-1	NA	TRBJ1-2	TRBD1	CASSGKGQGLYGYTF	TGTGCCAGCAGTGGTAAGGGACAGGGCTTATATGGCTACACCTTC
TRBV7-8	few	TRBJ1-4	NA	CASSFSWRPEKLFF	TGTGCCAGCAGCTTTTCCTGGAGGCCCGAAAAACTGTTTTTT
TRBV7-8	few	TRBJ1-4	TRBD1	CASSLNRGRNEKLFF	TGTGCCAGCAGCCTTAACAGGGGGCGCAATGAAAAACTGTTTTTT
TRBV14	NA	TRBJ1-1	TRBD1	CASSQGQGPHTEAFF	TGTGCCAGCAGCCAAGGACAGGGACCTCACACTGAAGCTTTCTTT
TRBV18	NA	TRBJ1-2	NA	CASSPLFLDRNFNYGYTF	TGTGCCAGCTCACCACTGTTCTTAGACAGGAACTTCAACTATGGCTACACCTTC
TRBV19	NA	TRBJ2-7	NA	CASSIVGGPSYEQYF	TGTGCCAGTAGTATAGTCGGGGGGCCCTCCTACGAGCAGTACTTC
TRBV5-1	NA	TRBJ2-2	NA	CASSDSKNTGELFF	TGCGCCAGCAGCGACTCGAAGAACACCGGGGAGCTGTTTTTT
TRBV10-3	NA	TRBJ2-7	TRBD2	CAISAGTSSYEQYF	TGTGCCATCAGTGCCGGGACTAGCTCCTACGAGCAGTACTTC
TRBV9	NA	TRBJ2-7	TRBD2	CASSVVGVRGGTFPYEQYF	TGTGCCAGCAGCGTAGTAGGAGTCCGGGGAGGGACTTTCCCCTACGAGCAGTACTTC
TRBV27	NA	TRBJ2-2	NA	CASSVTGTGELFF	TGTGCCAGCAGTGTAACAGGCACCGGGGAGCTGTTTTTT
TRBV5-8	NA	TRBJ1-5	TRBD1	CASSEDRVWNQPQHF	TGTGCCAGCAGCGAGGACAGGGTATGGAATCAGCCCCAGCATTTT
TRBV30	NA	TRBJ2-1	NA	CAWSWGKGSGEQFF	TGTGCCTGGAGCTGGGGCAAGGGTAGCGGTGAGCAGTTCTTC
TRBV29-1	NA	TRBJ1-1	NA	CSVESYTEAFF	TGCAGCGTTGAGTCGTACACTGAAGCTTTCTTT
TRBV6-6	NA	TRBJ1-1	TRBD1	CASSRQGDTEAFF	TGTGCCAGCAGCCGACAGGGAGATACTGAAGCTTTCTTT
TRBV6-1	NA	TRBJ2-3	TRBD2	CASSPKRGGTDTQYF	TGTGCCAGCAGTCCCAAGCGGGGGGGGACAGATACGCAGTATTTT
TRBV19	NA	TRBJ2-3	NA	CASSMGGPDTQYF	TGTGCCAGTAGTATGGGTGGGCCAGATACGCAGTATTTT
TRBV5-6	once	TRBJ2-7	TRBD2	CASSHPIAGGPYEQYF	TGTGCCAGCAGTCACCCTATAGCGGGAGGACCCTACGAGCAGTACTTC
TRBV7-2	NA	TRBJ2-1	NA	CASSLAGAEEQFF	TGTGCCAGCAGCTTAGCAGGGGCAGAAGAGCAGTTCTTC
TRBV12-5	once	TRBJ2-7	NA	CASGPRQVSVYEQYF	TGTGCTAGTGGCCCCCGACAGGTTTCGGTCTACGAGCAGTACTTC
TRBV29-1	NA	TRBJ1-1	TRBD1	CSVDRSMNTEAFF	TGCAGCGTGGACAGGTCCATGAACACTGAAGCTTTCTTT
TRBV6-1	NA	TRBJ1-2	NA	CATATDYGYTF	TGTGCCACTGCTACGGACTATGGCTACACCTTC
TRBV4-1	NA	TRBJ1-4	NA	CASSPRGAGDNEKLFF	TGCGCCAGCAGCCCAAGGGGCGCGGGAGATAATGAAAAACTGTTTTTT
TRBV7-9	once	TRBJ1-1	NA	CSSSLRETDTEAFF	TGTTCCAGCAGCTTACGGGAAACTGACACTGAAGCTTTCTTT
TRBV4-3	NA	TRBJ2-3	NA	CASSQDRGTSTDTQYF	TGCGCCAGCAGCCAAGATCGCGGGACTAGCACAGATACGCAGTATTTT